These 23 T cell receptor beta chains were all obtained from the same sample, sequenced in a study of cytomegalovirus exposure and HLA in healthy donors. Amplification used 60 Vbeta primers and 13 Jbeta primers. Profiled with immunoSEQ multiplex PCR; TCRdb holds only in-frame clones, not every one. The sample table includes roughly 57,000 clones. Sequenced sample: PBMCs. These receptor sequences come from a woman in her 30s in good health and CMV-seropositive.

As DNA, the CDR3 is TGTGCCAGCTCACCGTCAGGAAACACCGGGGAGCTGTTTTTT. Amino acids: CASSPSGNTGELFF. The chain uses TRBV18 and TRBJ2-2; D is uncertain. The germline V gene has CDR1 KGHSH and CDR2 LQKENI. This CDR3 has 14 amino acids. Trimming took 3 bases from V and 2 from J, leaving 7 bases between them.

The chain's CDR3 is CASRQGGSNYGYTF. The DNA for the CDR3 is TGTGCCAGCCGGCAAGGGGGTTCGAACTATGGCTACACCTTC. The chain combines TRBV18 with TRBJ1-2, with D possibly matching TRBD1 (6 bases). V was shortened by 8 bases and J by 2 bases, with 15 bases between the two germline ends. Germline lookup yields CDR1 KGHSH and CDR2 LQKENI. The CDR3 has 14 amino acids.

The chain joins TRBV7-2 to TRBJ1-2, with TRBD1 matching over 11 bases. V lost 1 base to trimming and J lost 4 bases; unmatched junction nucleotides: 11. CDR3 length equals 18 residues. The germline CDR1 and CDR2 sequences are SGHTA and FQGNSA. CDR3 loop: CASSLDRGQGATGYGYTF. Written as DNA, the CDR3 is TGTGCCAGCAGCTTAGATCGTGGACAGGGGGCTACGGGCTATGGCTACACCTTC.

Details on this clone: Other DNA sequences from this sample encode an identical CDR3 as well. The V and J genes are TRBV11-3 and TRBJ2-7, with 7 bases that match TRBD1. Germline CDR1 SGHNT, CDR2 YENEEA. Losses at the gene ends were 5 bases for V and 3 bases for J; bases not matched to a gene: 7. The CDR3 is 14 residues long. CDR3 amino acids: CASSRQGVLYEQYF. The CDR3 region has the DNA TGTGCCAGCAGCCGGCAGGGGGTTCTCTACGAGCAGTACTTC.

The chain uses TRBV30 and TRBJ2-1, with 11 bases identical to TRBD1. This CDR3 is built from 15 residues. J gave up 7 bases and V 1 base, and 6 bases lay outside the gene matches. Germline V gene sequence: CDR1 GTSNPN, CDR2 SVGIG (reference sequence). The CDR3: CAWSARGTGGNEQFF. The CDR3 coding sequence is TGTGCCTGGAGTGCCAGGGGGACAGGGGGGAATGAGCAGTTCTTC.

V is TRBV19 and J is TRBJ1-2; TRBD1 aligns across 8 bases. Trimming cost V 4 bases and J 6 bases; bases outside gene matches: 10. The V gene's germline CDR1 is LNHDA and CDR2 SQIVND (reference sequence). The CDR3 is made up of 15 amino acids. The CDR3 protein is CASSTPRGLRDGYTF. CDR3 sequence (DNA): TGTGCCAGTAGTACTCCCAGGGGGCTTAGGGATGGCTACACCTTC.

J is TRBJ2-7 and V is TRBV5-1; 10 positions agree with TRBD1. This CDR3 has 14 amino acids. The germline V gene encodes CDR1 SGHRS and CDR2 YFSETQ. V was clipped by 3 bases and J by 2 bases; unmatched bases: 2. The CDR3 is CASSSGTGAYEQYF. The CDR3 DNA reads TGCGCCAGCAGCTCCGGGACAGGGGCCTACGAGCAGTACTTC.

The rearrangement joins TRBV10-2 to TRBJ1-6; 8 positions agree with TRBD1. In germline, CDR1 is WSHSY, CDR2 SAAADI. With 8 bases clipped from V and 7 bases from J, the junction kept 7 bases outside the gene matches. There are 14 residues in the CDR3. The CDR3 here is CASSLRTGNSPLHF. CDR3 sequence (DNA): TGCGCCAGCTCTCTGAGGACAGGGAATTCACCCCTCCACTTT.

The J gene is TRBJ2-7, the V gene TRBV6-5; 7 nucleotides line up with TRBD1. The V and J ends lost 8 bases and 6 bases, in that order; junction bases with no gene match: 10. CDR3 length: 13 amino acids. Germline-derived CDR1 and CDR2 are MNHEY and SVGAGI. CDR3 loop: CASSGTADFEQYF. The DNA of the CDR3 is TGTGCCAGCTCCGGGACAGCGGATTTCGAGCAGTACTTC.

This chain connects TRBV13 to TRBJ2-7, with TRBD2 as a possible D gene (5 bases). Trimming shortened V by 5 bases and J by 3 bases, and 17 bases separated the two germline ends. Germline CDR1 is PRHDT and CDR2 is FYEKMQ (reference sequence). CDR3 length: 15 residues. In DNA, the CDR3 is TGTGCCAGCAGCCTAAGCCAGAACCGGGGCTACGAGCAGTACTTC. This translates into CASSLSQNRGYEQYF.

This chain connects TRBV4-2 to TRBJ1-2; D may be TRBD1 (5 bases). The CDR3 spans 11 residues. Germline V CDR1 and CDR2: LGHNA, YNFKEQ. The germline V and J ends were trimmed by 6 bases and 3 bases, with 5 bases remaining between them. CDR3 region: CASRQDYGYTF. The CDR3 coding sequence is TGTGCCAGCAGACAGGACTATGGCTACACCTTC.

The CDR3 nucleotides are TGTGCCAGCAGCTTGGGCAGTACCTCCTACGAGCAGTACTTC. It translates to CASSLGSTSYEQYF. The gene calls are TRBV7-6 and TRBJ2-7; no clear D. Germline CDR1 is SGHVS and CDR2 is FNYEAQ. Trimming pared 3 bases from V and 0 bases from J, leaving 9 bases between. This CDR3 comprises 14 residues.

This chain connects TRBV9 to TRBJ2-1, with D possibly being TRBD1 (6 bases). The CDR3 contains 14 residues. The V gene's germline CDR1 is SGDLS and CDR2 YYNGEE. V was cut by 0 bases and J by 5 bases, with 9 bases left in between. In DNA form, the CDR3 reads TGTGCCAGCAGCGTAGGAGGGGACAACAATGAGCAGTTCTTC. This codes for CASSVGGDNNEQFF.

V and J are TRBV7-9 and TRBJ1-2; no clear D. With 4 bases removed from V and 0 bases from J, the gap between germline ends came to 6 bases. The CDR3 is 13 amino acids. Germline V lookup: CDR1 SEHNR, CDR2 FQNEAQ (reference sequence). CDR3 in amino acids: CASSSEPNYGYTF. CDR3 nucleotides: TGTGCCAGCAGCTCTGAGCCTAACTATGGCTACACCTTC.

The chain uses TRBV30 and TRBJ2-3; 11 nucleotides line up with TRBD2. Germline CDR1 GTSNPN, CDR2 SVGIG (reference sequence). Losses at the gene ends were 0 bases for V and 4 bases for J; bases not matched to a gene: 3. CDR3 length: 15 amino acids. Here the CDR3 reads CAWSVPSGGSDTQYF. The CDR3 bases are TGTGCCTGGAGTGTCCCTAGCGGGGGGTCAGATACGCAGTATTTT.

The V gene is TRBV2, the J gene TRBJ1-5, with D possibly matching TRBD1 (5 bases). V lost 8 bases and J lost 3, with 14 bases in between. Germline CDR1 reads SNHLY; CDR2 reads FYNNEI. This CDR3 has 14 residues. This chain's CDR3 is CASGGGALNQPQHF. Here the CDR3 DNA reads TGTGCCAGCGGGGGAGGGGCCCTCAATCAGCCCCAGCATTTT.

The V call is TRBV6-1, the J call TRBJ1-2; D is undetermined. Germline CDR1 MNHNS, CDR2 SASEGT. V was cut by 6 bases and J by 3 bases, with 11 bases left in between. The length of the CDR3 is 13 residues. The CDR3 DNA reads TGTGCCAGCAGGGTAGACAATCACTATGGCTACACCTTC. Translated, it gives CASRVDNHYGYTF.

The rearrangement uses TRBV4-1 and TRBJ2-7, with 9 bases fitting TRBD1. There are 17 residues in the CDR3. Germline loops: CDR1 MGHRA, CDR2 YSYEKL. V shed 0 bases, J shed 0 bases, and the junction held 6 bases outside the gene matches. This CDR3 reads CASSQDWWTGASYEQYF. In DNA, the CDR3 is TGCGCCAGCAGCCAAGATTGGTGGACAGGGGCCTCCTACGAGCAGTACTTC.

The chain uses TRBV2 and TRBJ2-1; the match to TRBD1 covers 8 bases. V lost 3 bases and J lost 5; bases outside the gene matches: 9. The CDR3 length is 16 residues. The germline V gene has CDR1 SNHLY and CDR2 FYNNEI. The CDR3 here is CASSDPTGDPDNEQFF. DNA of the CDR3: TGTGCCAGCAGTGATCCGACAGGGGATCCCGACAATGAGCAGTTCTTC. The complete variable domain, with remaining parts taken from reference TRBV2 and TRBJ2-1, reads EPEVTQTPSHQVTQMGQEVILRCVPISNHLYFYWYRQILGQKVEFLVSFYNNEISEKSEIFDDQFSVERPDGSNFTLKIRSTKLEDSAMYFCASSDPTGDPDNEQFFGPGTRLTVL.

The chain uses TRBV19 and TRBJ2-2; the D is unclear. The V gene lost 2 bases and the J gene lost 3 bases, with 7 bases spanning the gap. The germline V gene has CDR1 LNHDA and CDR2 SQIVND (reference sequence). The length of the CDR3 is 14 residues. CDR3 sequence (DNA): TGTGCCAGTAGTATAAATCCGTACACCGGGGAGCTGTTTTTT. Its translation: CASSINPYTGELFF. Complete variable domain (other parts from reference TRBV19 and TRBJ2-2): DGGITQSPKYLFRKEGQNVTLSCEQNLNHDAMYWYRQDPGQGLRLIYYSQIVNDFQKGDIAEGYSVSREKKESFPLTVTSAQKNPTAFYLCASSINPYTGELFFGEGSRLTVL.

The chain joins TRBV10-2 to TRBJ2-5; D unresolved. This CDR3 comprises 13 residues. Germline loops: CDR1 WSHSY, CDR2 SAAADI. Trimming took 10 bases from V and 1 from J, leaving 13 bases between them. Written as DNA, the CDR3 is TGCGCCATATCGATGTCCAGCCAAGAGACCCAGTACTTC. Amino acids: CAISMSSQETQYF.

The chain links TRBV11-2 to TRBJ2-7; 12 nucleotides match TRBD1. Germline trimming cut 5 bases from V and 7 bases from J; bases unmatched to any gene: 6. Per germline, CDR1 SGHAT and CDR2 FQNNGV. The CDR3 is 14 amino acids. The CDR3 region is CASSHGTGGWEQYF. The CDR3 region has the DNA TGTGCCAGCAGCCATGGGACAGGGGGCTGGGAGCAGTACTTC.

The rearrangement joins TRBV5-1 to TRBJ2-7; D possibly corresponds to TRBD1 (5 bases). The germline V and J ends were trimmed by 4 bases and 5 bases, with 16 bases remaining between them. The CDR3 totals 14 residues. Germline loops: CDR1 SGHRS, CDR2 YFSETQ. CDR3 nucleotides: TGCGCCAGCAGCCCGCTTCCAGGGTACAACGAGCAGTACTTC. The encoded protein is CASSPLPGYNEQYF.